This T cell receptor (beta chain) was recorded in a study of CD8+ T cells in alopecia areata. The overall study: Treated patients were dosed with oral tofacitinib, taking 5 to 10 mg twice daily. Tofacitinib dosing lasted 6 to 18 months, which was then followed by 6 months off drug.

As the sequencing template, cDNA was produced by extracting RNA and reverse transcribing it. Some clones are missing from TCRdb's copy, which holds only in-frame ones; the method was immunoSEQ multiplex PCR. The sample contains roughly 75,000 clones, under 75% of which appear only once. To note about this clone: Its target is unknown.

PBMCs yielded sorted CD4+ and CD8+ T cells. Trimming at V came to 0 bases and at J to 5 bases, leaving 4 bases not matched to a gene. The CDR3 loop spans 15 amino acids. Germline CDR1 is SGDLS and CDR2 is YYNGEE. Study observations and caveats: Across lesional scalp, and particularly alopecia totalis/universalis, clonality surpassed that of normal scalp.

The sequence came from a human donor with alopecia areata. Sequences were derived from CD8+ T cells sorted from blood, sampled at week 0. The chain links TRBV9 to TRBJ2-2, with 7 positions matching TRBD1. CDR3 sequence: CASSVVQGLTGELFF. For the CDR3, the DNA is TGTGCCAGCAGCGTAGTACAGGGGTTGACCGGGGAGCTGTTTTTT.